This T cell receptor beta chain emerged from a study of CD8+CD57+ T cells in acquired aplastic anemia. An expansion of CD8+CD57+ cells by flow cytometry had been shown in patients chosen for sequencing. The CDR3 is 15 residues long. The germline V gene encodes CDR1 SNHLY and CDR2 FYNNEI. Worth noting for this clonotype: One junction end does not reproduce the germline sequence, and a read error may be involved.

Genomic DNA, serving as template, underwent TCR beta VDJ and CDR3 profiling. TCRdb recomputed calls from the reads with MiXCR, one row per CDR3 protein. This sample has approximately 260,000 distinct CDR3 sequences, with roughly 82% found just once. The receptor's source is a human donor with aplastic anemia. The chain employs TRBV2 and TRBJ2-3, with a possible D match to TRBD2 (6 bases). The specimen was sorted CD4+, CD8+, or CD8+CD57+ T cells (not recorded which) from PBMCs. CDR3 in amino acids: CASRVSGGPAATQFF. In nucleotides, the CDR3 is TGTGCCAGCAGGGTTAGCGGAGGGCCCGCAGCTACGCAGTTTTTT. Full variable domain (rest looked up from reference TRBV2 and TRBJ2-3): EPEVTQTPSHQVTQMGQEVILRCVPISNHLYFYWYRQILGQKVEFLVSFYNNEISEKSEIFDDQFSVERPDGSNFTLKIRSTKLEDSAMYFCASRVSGGPAATQFFGPGTRLTVL.